Following are 10 T cell receptor beta chains from one sample sequenced in a study of identifying expanded T cells in peripheral blood (dated by TCRdb to the late 2010s). Preparation of the library involved the immunoSEQ multiplex PCR assay. Imported from immuneACCESS, the table was reduced by TCRdb to in-frame sequences with V and J called. These copies leave out some clones; in studies compared against another copy, an unresolved V gene accounts for under half, and the cause of the remainder is not known. A total of about 100,000 clones appear in this sample, 88% of them only once. 5% to 6.5% of the sample belongs to the ten largest clones. The sequenced material came from blood. The receptors were sampled from a person aged 18 to 75 in good health.

This chain joins TRBV5-4 and TRBJ1-1; D remains ambiguous. V was cut by 0 bases and J by 0 bases, with 6 bases left in between. This CDR3 spans 14 amino acids. Germline loops: CDR1 SGHNT, CDR2 YYREEE (reference sequence). CDR3 sequence: CASSLGNVNTEAFF. In nucleotides, the CDR3 is TGTGCCAGCAGCTTGGGAAACGTGAACACTGAAGCTTTCTTT.

The chain has TRBV10-3 and TRBJ2-1; D possibly corresponds to TRBD2 (6 bases). This CDR3 has 15 residues. V was cut by 7 bases and J by 0 bases, with 13 bases left in between. Germline V gene data show CDR1 as ENHRY and CDR2 as SYGVKD. CDR3 sequence reads: CAITPGLRSYNEQFF. The CDR3 DNA follows: TGTGCCATCACCCCCGGACTACGCTCCTACAATGAGCAGTTCTTC.

The genes are TRBV5-3 and TRBJ1-1; no clear D. TRBV5-3 is noted as an ORF with a role that remains uncertain. This CDR3 has 16 amino acids. The germline V and J ends were trimmed by 2 bases and 0 bases, with 14 bases remaining between them. CDR3 region: CARSLNSPAMNTEAFF. The CDR3 region has the DNA TGTGCCAGAAGCTTAAATAGCCCGGCGATGAACACTGAAGCTTTCTTT.

The J gene is TRBJ2-2, the V gene TRBV5-6; weak D call: TRBD1 (6 bases). V lost 5 bases, J lost 6 bases, and 20 bases lay in between. This CDR3 is built from 16 residues. Germline CDR1 is SGHDT and CDR2 is YYEEEE. The CDR3 sequence: CASSPTGTTRPGELFF. CDR3 nucleotides: TGTGCCAGCAGTCCCACCGGGACAACGCGACCCGGGGAGCTGTTTTTT.

The V and J genes are TRBV13 and TRBJ1-5, with no clear D. Germline-derived CDR1 and CDR2 are PRHDT and FYEKMQ (reference sequence). Trimming took off 10 bases at V and 2 bases at J, with 12 bases between the two ends. This CDR3 comprises 13 residues. CDR3 protein: CATGEGGNQPQHF. CDR3 nucleotide sequence: TGTGCCACCGGGGAGGGAGGCAATCAGCCCCAGCATTTT.

The chain employs TRBV4-3 and TRBJ2-1; D is unresolved. CDR1 is LGHNA and CDR2 is YSLEER in the germline V gene. The CDR3 runs to 15 residues. Trimming pared 0 bases from V and 0 bases from J, leaving 6 bases between. The CDR3 DNA reads as TGCGCCAGCAGCCAAGATCCCGCCTCCTACAATGAGCAGTTCTTC. Its protein is CASSQDPASYNEQFF.

This rearrangement joins TRBV6-1 to TRBJ1-2, with 7 bases aligning to TRBD1. This CDR3 spans 15 amino acids. From germline, CDR1 is MNHNS and CDR2 SASEGT. Trimming at V came to 0 bases and at J to 2 bases, leaving 3 bases not matched to a gene. CDR3 DNA: TGTGCCAGCAGTGAAGCGGGGACAGAGAACTATGGCTACACCTTC. The encoded protein is CASSEAGTENYGYTF.

The V gene is TRBV18, the J gene TRBJ2-5, with a weak D call TRBD2 (5 bases). The V gene lost 3 bases and the J gene lost 5 bases, with 10 bases spanning the gap. CDR1 is KGHSH, CDR2 LQKENI, per germline. The CDR3 totals 13 residues. CDR3: CASSPFWEETQYF. The CDR3 nucleotides are TGTGCCAGCTCACCTTTTTGGGAGGAGACCCAGTACTTC. The full variable domain, its missing parts supplied by reference TRBV18 and TRBJ2-5, is NAGVMQNPRHLVRRRGQEARLRCSPMKGHSHVYWYRQLPEEGLKFMVYLQKENIIDESGMPKERFSAEFPKEGPSILRIQQVVRGDSAAYFCASSPFWEETQYFGPGTRLLVL.

This clone has just one count. V usage is TRBV7-3 and J usage is TRBJ1-1, with no clear D. Trimming left V 1 base short and J 4 bases short, with 4 bases between. The CDR3 length is 12 residues. Per germline, CDR1 SGHTA and CDR2 FQGTGA. The CDR3 region has the DNA TGTGCCAGCAGCTTAAAGGGCACTGAAGCTTTCTTT. This translates into CASSLKGTEAFF.

The gene calls are TRBV9 and TRBJ2-1; 10 bases map to TRBD2. The V gene's germline CDR1 is SGDLS and CDR2 YYNGEE. Trimming took 0 bases from V and 4 from J; bases not matched to a gene: 16. The CDR3 runs to 20 residues. The CDR3 here is CASSVVGGGPTSGFYNEQFF. CDR3 nucleotide sequence: TGTGCCAGCAGCGTAGTAGGTGGAGGACCGACTAGCGGGTTTTACAATGAGCAGTTCTTC.